The rows below give T cell receptor beta chains drawn from one sample of a study of blood T cells in healthy people across ages. TCRdb itself ran the 5' RACE reads through MiXCR, one entry per CDR3 protein. Of about 800,000 distinct CDR3 sequences in the sample, over 45% were seen once. Sequencing was performed on blood. The receptors derive from a man younger than 40 in good health. Each CDR3 is given with its conserved first and last residue. D genes are given only for firm matches. The listing skips clone size in some rows; elsewhere it reads once, few, many or a size class.

j_call,clone_size,d_call,v_call,cdr3_aa,cdr3_nt
TRBJ2-1,NA,TRBD2,TRBV20-1,CSASSPGLDYEQFF,TGCAGTGCTAGCAGTCCGGGACTAGACTATGAGCAGTTCTTC
TRBJ2-7,few,TRBD2,TRBV4-2,CASSQAHLQASGRKYEQYF,TGTGCCAGCAGCCAAGCCCACCTTCAGGCTAGCGGGAGAAAGTACGAGCAGTACTTC
TRBJ2-7,once,NA,TRBV6-1,CASSEARVHEQYF,TGTGCCAGCAGTGAAGCGCGGGTTCACGAGCAGTACTTC
TRBJ2-3,NA,NA,TRBV7-2,CASSPVGGRSTDTQYF,TGTGCCAGCAGCCCGGTGGGGGGGCGGAGCACAGATACGCAGTATTTT
TRBJ2-7,few,NA,TRBV14,CASSQRDARPQYF,TGTGCCAGCAGCCAGCGGGACGCTCGGCCGCAGTACTTC
TRBJ2-1,NA,TRBD2,TRBV24-1,CATSDRSGSSYNEQFF,TGTGCCACCAGTGACCGTAGCGGGAGCTCCTACAATGAGCAGTTCTTC
TRBJ2-1,NA,NA,TRBV4-2,CASSHDTGQAHNEQFF,TGTGCCAGCAGCCACGACACCGGGCAAGCTCACAATGAGCAGTTCTTC
TRBJ2-3,many,TRBD2,TRBV9,CASSVTSGGSTDTQYF,TGTGCCAGCAGCGTAACTAGCGGGGGGAGCACAGATACGCAGTATTTT
TRBJ2-3,NA,NA,TRBV5-1,CASSLRYTQYF,TGCGCCAGCAGCTTAAGGTATACGCAGTATTTT
TRBJ2-5,NA,NA,TRBV27,CASDGGAQETQYF,TGTGCCAGCGATGGCGGGGCGCAAGAGACCCAGTACTTC
TRBJ2-5,NA,TRBD2,TRBV20-1,CSAPIRAGVENEQYF,TGCAGTGCCCCGATAAGGGCGGGAGTAGAAAATGAGCAGTACTTC
TRBJ2-5,many,NA,TRBV4-2,CASSQGAGPQETQYF,TGTGCCAGCAGCCAAGGGGCGGGGCCCCAAGAGACCCAGTACTTC
TRBJ2-7,few,NA,TRBV7-6,CASSPGSSGRYPYEQYF,TGTGCCAGCAGCCCGGGATCGTCCGGGCGCTACCCCTACGAGCAGTACTTC
TRBJ2-3,NA,NA,TRBV20-1,CSARILGWETDTQYF,TGCAGTGCTAGGATTCTGGGGTGGGAAACAGATACGCAGTATTTT
TRBJ2-3,once,NA,TRBV6-1,CASSEAGLGTDTQYF,TGTGCCAGCAGTGAAGCGGGTTTAGGTACAGATACGCAGTATTTT
TRBJ1-1,few,NA,TRBV7-9,CASSFYGSQEAFF,TGTGCCAGCAGCTTTTACGGGTCACAAGAAGCTTTCTTT
TRBJ2-3,NA,NA,TRBV10-3,CAIRPAHTSTDTQYF,TGTGCCATCAGGCCTGCACATACGAGCACAGATACGCAGTATTTT
TRBJ2-7,NA,NA,TRBV20-1,CSAPVNGIEQYF,TGCAGTGCTCCCGTTAATGGGATCGAGCAGTACTTC
TRBJ2-5,few,NA,TRBV7-8,CASSNDRNQETQYF,TGTGCCAGCAGCAACGACAGGAACCAAGAGACCCAGTACTTC
TRBJ1-2,NA,TRBD1,TRBV19,CASSIDTGTAFYGYTF,TGTGCCAGTAGTATAGACACCGGGACAGCCTTCTATGGCTACACCTTC